This T cell receptor (beta chain) was sequenced for a study of HIV-infected patients and healthy controls. Background on the study: Total CDR3 counts per chain did not differ significantly between patients and controls.

cDNA was made from 500 ng RNA using alpha and beta constant primers. Using multiplexing indices, alpha and beta chain libraries were generated apart by chain-specific third strand synthesis. The SP2 site served as the priming point for second strand synthesis. MiXCR was run by TCRdb on the 5' RACE reads, yielding one entry per CDR3 protein. This table has approximately 12,000 distinct CDR3 sequences, 8% to 9.5% appearing once. No cell fractionation was done, so the repertoire covers all unsorted peripheral blood T cells. This clonotype came up a few times. This CDR3 comprises 14 residues. Germline lookup yields CDR1 MNHEY and CDR2 SMNVEV (reference sequence). V was clipped by 3 bases and J by 0 bases, with 9 bases between them.

This sequence joins TRBV27 and TRBJ2-7; D possibly corresponds to TRBD2 (6 bases). The sequence was collected from an adult with HIV infection. The donor label of this sample is uncertain. This specimen was blood, taken before antiretroviral therapy. The CDR3 bases are TGTGCCAGCAGTTTGCGCGGGGTCTCCTACGAGCAGTACTTC. It codes for CASSLRGVSYEQYF.